The next 13 T cell receptor beta chains were all read from a single sample in a study of T cells after yellow fever vaccination. TCRdb independently ran MiXCR on the 5' RACE reads; one entry per CDR3 protein. The sample shows 350,000 to 450,000 distinct CDR3 sequences, approximately 6% of them seen only once. Sequenced here: PBMCs, sampled 5 days after the yellow fever booster vaccination. The receptors were sampled from a young man who received the YFV17D yellow fever vaccine.

This clonotype has at least ten counts. The CDR3 DNA is TGTGCCAGCAGCTTGGAAACAGGCCCCTACAATGAGCAGTTCTTC. This sequence encodes CASSLETGPYNEQFF. The chain links TRBV5-4 to TRBJ2-1, with D possibly matching TRBD1 (5 bases). Per germline, CDR1 SGHNT and CDR2 YYREEE (reference sequence). Between the trimmed V and J ends, which lost 0 bases and 2 bases, there was a span of 9 bases. The CDR3 contains 15 residues.

V and J are TRBV6-2 or TRBV6-3 and TRBJ2-2, with TRBD1 matching 7 bases. The CDR3 contains 15 residues. Germline V gene sequence: CDR1 MNHEY, CDR2 SVGEGT. V was clipped by 8 bases and J by 4 bases; unmatched bases: 10. The CDR3 here is CASGLPGQSTGELFF. CDR3 in DNA: TGTGCCAGCGGCTTACCGGGACAGTCCACCGGGGAGCTGTTTTTT.

The CDR3 loop reads CASSFVTGNTEAFF. The CDR3 DNA follows: TGTGCCAGCAGCTTCGTTACAGGGAACACTGAAGCTTTCTTT. The J gene is TRBJ1-1, the V gene TRBV11-2, with a possible D match to TRBD1 (5 bases). CDR3 size: 14 residues. Germline values: CDR1 SGHAT, CDR2 FQNNGV. V dropped 3 bases and J dropped 1 base, with 9 bases sitting between them. Complete variable domain (other parts from reference TRBV11-2 and TRBJ1-1): EAGVAQSPRYKIIEKRQSVAFWCNPISGHATLYWYQQILGQGPKLLIQFQNNGVVDDSQLPKDRFSAERLKGVDSTLKIQPAKLEDSAVYLCASSFVTGNTEAFFGQGTRLTVV.

This clonotype has only a few counts. The rearrangement joins TRBV11-3 to TRBJ2-1; D is possibly TRBD2 (5 bases). Deletions cut 1 base from V and 10 bases from J, with 11 bases between. This CDR3 comprises 13 residues. Germline-derived CDR1 and CDR2 are SGHNT and YENEEA. DNA of the CDR3: TGTGCCAGCAGCTTAGCGGGGTGGGAGGAGCAGTTCTTC. Encoded protein: CASSLAGWEEQFF. The whole variable domain, filled in from reference TRBV11-3 and TRBJ2-1, reads EAGVVQSPRYKIIEKKQPVAFWCNPISGHNTLYWYLQNLGQGPELLIRYENEEAVDDSQLPKDRFSAERLKGVDSTLKIQPAELGDSAVYLCASSLAGWEEQFFGPGTRLTVL.

This clonotype was found many times. V usage is TRBV5-1 and J usage is TRBJ1-1; tentatively, D is TRBD1 (6 bases). Trimming pared 4 bases from V and 4 bases from J, leaving 14 bases between. Germline loops: CDR1 SGHRS, CDR2 YFSETQ. The CDR3 consists of 14 residues. Written as DNA, the CDR3 is TGCGCCAGCAGCCGTACAGGGTTGGGCACTGAAGCTTTCTTT. This gives the protein CASSRTGLGTEAFF.

V gene TRBV20-1 combines with J gene TRBJ2-7, with 9 bases aligning to TRBD1. The J segment lost 1 base and the V segment lost 4 bases, leaving 5 bases of the junction unmatched. The CDR3 consists of 14 residues. CDR1 is DFQATT and CDR2 is SNEGSKA in the germline V gene (reference sequence). The CDR3 region is CSANRGQGSYEQYF. The DNA of the CDR3 is TGCAGTGCTAACAGGGGACAGGGATCCTACGAGCAGTACTTC.

This clonotype came up many times. The V call is TRBV24-1, the J call TRBJ2-3; a possible D gene is TRBD1 (6 bases). The ends were cut back, 6 bases at V and 1 base at J, with 10 bases in the middle. The CDR3 consists of 14 residues. From germline, CDR1 is KGHDR and CDR2 SFDVKD. The CDR3, as DNA: TGTGCCACCAGTAGGCCAGGGGGCACAGATACGCAGTATTTT. Its translation is CATSRPGGTDTQYF.

This clonotype has a handful of counts. The rearrangement links TRBV20-1 to TRBJ2-1; D is undetermined. The ends were cut back, 6 bases at V and 4 bases at J, with 16 bases in the middle. CDR1 and CDR2 from the germline V gene are DFQATT and SNEGSKA (reference sequence). The CDR3 is made up of 14 amino acids. CDR3 sequence: CSARVETVYNEQFF. The CDR3 DNA reads TGCAGTGCAAGGGTGGAGACCGTTTACAATGAGCAGTTCTTC.

This clonotype was seen repeatedly, ten times or more. This sequence joins TRBV15 and TRBJ2-7, with D perhaps TRBD1 (7 bases). The length of the CDR3 is 15 residues. Germline CDR1 and CDR2: LNHNV and YYDKDF (reference sequence). Trimming removed 5 bases at V and 3 bases at J, with 17 bases between. The CDR3 sequence is CATSFPGGSRYEQYF. For the CDR3, the DNA is TGTGCCACCAGCTTCCCAGGGGGGAGCCGCTACGAGCAGTACTTC.

The rearrangement links TRBV12-3 or TRBV12-4 to TRBJ2-1, with TRBD2 matching 8 bases. Trimming removed 5 bases from V and 9 bases from J; junction bases left unmatched: 9. The CDR3 sequence is 14 residues long. CDR3 in amino acids: CASSPFSREGEQFF. CDR3 sequence (DNA): TGTGCCAGCAGTCCATTCTCACGGGAGGGTGAGCAGTTCTTC.

At least ten counts were recorded for this clonotype. V is TRBV19 and J is TRBJ2-2; no reliable D call. This CDR3 is built from 15 residues. Trimming removed 3 bases at V and 6 bases at J, with 14 bases between. Germline V gene data show CDR1 as LNHDA and CDR2 as SQIVND (reference sequence). CDR3: CASSIRDTTAGELFF. The CDR3 nucleotides read TGTGCCAGTAGTATTCGAGACACCACGGCCGGGGAGCTGTTTTTT. The variable domain in full, completed from reference TRBV19 and TRBJ2-2, reads DGGITQSPKYLFRKEGQNVTLSCEQNLNHDAMYWYRQDPGQGLRLIYYSQIVNDFQKGDIAEGYSVSREKKESFPLTVTSAQKNPTAFYLCASSIRDTTAGELFFGEGSRLTVL.

The chain carries TRBV29-1 and TRBJ2-2, with 8 bases aligning to TRBD1. The length of the CDR3 is 20 residues. V shed 6 bases, J shed 4 bases, and the junction held 25 bases outside the gene matches. Germline V CDR1 and CDR2: SQVTM, ANQGSEA. The CDR3 loop is CSVAYLRTGHTKRGTGELFF. In DNA, the CDR3 is TGCAGCGTCGCCTACCTCAGGACAGGGCACACAAAGCGTGGCACCGGGGAGCTGTTTTTT.

Ten or more counts support this clonotype. The V call is TRBV11-3, the J call TRBJ1-1; tentatively, D is TRBD1 (5 bases). This CDR3 contains 13 residues. V lost 3 bases, J lost 6 bases, and 11 bases lay in between. CDR1 is SGHNT, CDR2 YENEEA, per germline. The CDR3 DNA follows: TGTGCCAGCAGCTTGGGGGGAATAGCTGAAGCTTTCTTT. Translation gives CASSLGGIAEAFF.